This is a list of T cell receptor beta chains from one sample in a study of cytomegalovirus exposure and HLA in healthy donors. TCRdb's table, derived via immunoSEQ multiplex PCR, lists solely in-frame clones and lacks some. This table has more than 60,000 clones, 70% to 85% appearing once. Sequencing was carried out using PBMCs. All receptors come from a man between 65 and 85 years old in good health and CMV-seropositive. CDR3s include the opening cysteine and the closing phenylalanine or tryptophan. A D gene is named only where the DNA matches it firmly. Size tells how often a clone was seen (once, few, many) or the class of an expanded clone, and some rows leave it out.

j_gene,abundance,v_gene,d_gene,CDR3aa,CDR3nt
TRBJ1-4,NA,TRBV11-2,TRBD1,CASSFGQGSTNEKLFF,TGTGCCAGCAGCTTCGGACAGGGATCAACTAATGAAAAACTGTTTTTT
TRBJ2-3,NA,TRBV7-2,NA,CASSPSSATDTQYF,TGTGCCAGCAGCCCTAGCTCGGCCACAGATACGCAGTATTTT
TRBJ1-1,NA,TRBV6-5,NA,CASNPGHMNTEAFF,TGTGCCAGCAACCCGGGACACATGAACACTGAAGCTTTCTTT
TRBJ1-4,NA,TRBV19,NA,CASNGLEGHNEKLFF,TGTGCCAGTAACGGACTGGAAGGTCATAATGAAAAACTGTTTTTT
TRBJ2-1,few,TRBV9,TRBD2,CASSVGPTSDTFF,TGTGCCAGCAGCGTAGGTCCAACTAGCGATACGTTCTTC
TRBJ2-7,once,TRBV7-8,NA,CASSFDRGPYEQYF,TGTGCCAGCAGCTTCGACAGAGGCCCCTACGAGCAGTACTTC
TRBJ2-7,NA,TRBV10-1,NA,CASLPFGGRSSSYEQYF,TGCGCCAGCCTCCCCTTCGGCGGCAGATCTAGCTCCTACGAGCAGTACTTC
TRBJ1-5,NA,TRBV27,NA,CASSFEGRGNQPQHF,TGTGCCAGCAGTTTTGAGGGAAGGGGCAATCAGCCCCAGCATTTT
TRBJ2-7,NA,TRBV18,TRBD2,CASSPGRGIYEQYF,TGTGCCAGCTCGCCCGGGAGGGGAATCTACGAGCAGTACTTC
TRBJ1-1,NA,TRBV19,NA,CASSIYGSYTEAFF,TGTGCCAGTAGTATTTACGGGTCTTACACTGAAGCTTTCTTT
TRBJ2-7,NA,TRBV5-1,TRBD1,CASSLLPGQGSYEQYF,TGCGCCAGCAGCTTACTCCCGGGACAGGGTTCCTACGAGCAGTACTTC
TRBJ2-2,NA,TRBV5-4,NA,CASSLRQTQGAGELFF,TGTGCCAGCAGCTTAAGACAGACTCAAGGAGCCGGGGAGCTGTTTTTT